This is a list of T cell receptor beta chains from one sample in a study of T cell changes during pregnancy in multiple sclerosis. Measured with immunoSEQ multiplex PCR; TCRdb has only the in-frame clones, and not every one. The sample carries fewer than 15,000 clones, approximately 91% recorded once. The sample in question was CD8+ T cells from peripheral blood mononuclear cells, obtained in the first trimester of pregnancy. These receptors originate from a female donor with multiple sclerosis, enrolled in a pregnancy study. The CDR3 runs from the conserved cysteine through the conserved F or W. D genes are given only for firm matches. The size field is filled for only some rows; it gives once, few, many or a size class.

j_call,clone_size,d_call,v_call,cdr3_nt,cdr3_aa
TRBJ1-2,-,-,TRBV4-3,TGCGCCAGCAGCCAAGCTCGACTAACCAGGGGTGGCTATGGCTACACCTTC,CASSQARLTRGGYGYTF
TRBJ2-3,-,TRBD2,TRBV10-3,TGTGCCATCAGTGAGTCCCCGGGGAGGGGTGAAGATACGCAGTATTTT,CAISESPGRGEDTQYF
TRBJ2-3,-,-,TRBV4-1,TGCGCCAGCAGCCAAGATAGGCCAGGAGGAGAGGCAGATACGCAGTATTTT,CASSQDRPGGEADTQYF
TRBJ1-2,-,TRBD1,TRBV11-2,TGTGCCAGCAGCTTAGATAAATTAGGGGGCGCTGGCTATGGCTACACCTTC,CASSLDKLGGAGYGYTF
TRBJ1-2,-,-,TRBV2,TGTGCCAGCACCCTAGGACTAGTTGGCTACACCTTC,CASTLGLVGYTF
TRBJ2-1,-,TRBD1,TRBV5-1,TGCGCCAGCAGCCCTGACAGGGTTTGGCAGTTCTTC,CASSPDRVWQFF
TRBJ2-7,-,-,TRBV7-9,TGTGCCAGCTCAGGGGTCTCCTACGAGCAGTACTTC,CASSGVSYEQYF
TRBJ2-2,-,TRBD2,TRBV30,TGTGCCTGGGGCGGGACTAGCGGGGGGAACACCGGGGAGCTGTTTTTT,CAWGGTSGGNTGELFF
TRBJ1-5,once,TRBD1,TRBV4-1,TGCGCCAGCAGCCAAGGGGGGGCCGGGACAGGGGAACAGCCCCAGCATTTT,CASSQGGAGTGEQPQHF
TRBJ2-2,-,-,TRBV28,TGTGCCAGCAGTTCCAGGGGGGAGCTGTTTTTT,CASSSRGELFF
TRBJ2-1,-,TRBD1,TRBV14,TGTGCCAGCGGTGACAGGGGCAATGAGCAGTTCTTC,CASGDRGNEQFF
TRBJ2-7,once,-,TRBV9,TGTGCCAGCAGCCCCACGGGATTTCCTTACGAGCAGTACTTC,CASSPTGFPYEQYF
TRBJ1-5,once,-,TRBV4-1,TGCGCCAGCAGCCAAGATGGGAGGGGGATCTATCAGCCCCAGCATTTT,CASSQDGRGIYQPQHF
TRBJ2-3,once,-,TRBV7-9,TGTGCCAGCAGCCTCAATCCAGCGGAGACAGATACGCAGTATTTT,CASSLNPAETDTQYF
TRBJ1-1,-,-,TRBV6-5,TGTGCCAGCAGTTACTCCAGGCCAACCACTGAAGCTTTCTTT,CASSYSRPTTEAFF
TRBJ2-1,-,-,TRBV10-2,TGCGCCAGCAGTGAGTCCCTGGGTAGCTTCACATCCGAGCAGTTCTTC,CASSESLGSFTSEQFF
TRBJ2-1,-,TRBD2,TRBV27,TGTGCCAGCAGTATAGCGGGGGGACCCTACAATGAGCAGTTCTTC,CASSIAGGPYNEQFF
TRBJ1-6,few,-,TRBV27,TGTGCCAGCAGATCCCTTGCCAGGGGTCTCAACTCACCCCTCCACTTT,CASRSLARGLNSPLHF
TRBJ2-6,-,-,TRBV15,TGTGCCACCAGCAGGGACATTAGCTCTGGGGCCAACGTCCTGACTTTC,CATSRDISSGANVLTF
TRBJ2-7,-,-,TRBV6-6,TGTGCCAGCAGTTACCCCCGACATTTCTACGAGCAGTACTTC,CASSYPRHFYEQYF
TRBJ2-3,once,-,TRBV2,TGTGCCAGCAGTGAGCACAGAACAGATACGCAGTATTTT,CASSEHRTDTQYF
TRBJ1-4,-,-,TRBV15,TGTGCCACCAGCAGAGGGACAGAGGGGAGTTATGAAAAACTGTTTTTT,CATSRGTEGSYEKLFF
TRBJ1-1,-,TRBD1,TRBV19,TGTGCCAGTACTTCCCGGACAGGGCACACTGAAGCTTTCTTT,CASTSRTGHTEAFF
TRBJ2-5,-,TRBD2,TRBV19,TGTGCCAGTACCTTGGGGCCGGGGGGGCAGGAGACCCAGTACTTC,CASTLGPGGQETQYF
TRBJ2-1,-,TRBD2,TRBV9,TGTGCCAGCAGCATTTCAGCGGGGGGGCATGAGCAGTTCTTC,CASSISAGGHEQFF
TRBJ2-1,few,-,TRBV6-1,TGTGCCAGCAGTCTAAGAGACCCGGAGGGCAATGAGCAGTTCTTC,CASSLRDPEGNEQFF
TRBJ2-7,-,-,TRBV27,TGTGCCAGCAGTTTGTCCAGGGCCTACGAGCAGTACTTC,CASSLSRAYEQYF
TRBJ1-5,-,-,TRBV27,TGTGCCAGCAGGCTGGGAGGTAGCAATCAGCCCCAGCATTTT,CASRLGGSNQPQHF
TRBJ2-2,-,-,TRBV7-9,TGTGCCAGCAGCTTAGGGGGGGACTACACCGGGGAGCTGTTTTTT,CASSLGGDYTGELFF
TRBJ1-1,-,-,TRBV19,TGTGCCAGTAGTAAATACAGGGAAGCCACTGAAGCTTTCTTT,CASSKYREATEAFF
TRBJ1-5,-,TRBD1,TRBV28,TGTGCCAGCAGTCCCCGAGGGACAGTCAATCAGCCCCAGCATTTT,CASSPRGTVNQPQHF
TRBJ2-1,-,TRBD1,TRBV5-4,TGTGCCAGCAGCTTGGACGGAGGACAGGCCTACAATGAGCAGTTCTTC,CASSLDGGQAYNEQFF
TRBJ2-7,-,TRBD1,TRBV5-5,TGTGCCAGCAGCTTGTGGGACAGTTCCTACGAGCAGTACTTC,CASSLWDSSYEQYF
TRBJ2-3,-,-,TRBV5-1,TGCGCCAGCAGCCTTAGGGGCGCCGGAAAAGATACGCAGTATTTT,CASSLRGAGKDTQYF
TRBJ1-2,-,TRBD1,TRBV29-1,TGCAGCGTACCGGGACAGGGGGCGGTTGGCTACACCTTC,CSVPGQGAVGYTF
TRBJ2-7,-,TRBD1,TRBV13,TGTGCCAGCAGCAGTGGGACAGAGTACGAGCAGTACTTC,CASSSGTEYEQYF
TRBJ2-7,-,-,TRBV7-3,TGTGCCAGCAGCTCAGGCTTCTACGAGCAGTACTTC,CASSSGFYEQYF
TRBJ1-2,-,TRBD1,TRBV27,TGTGCCAGCAGTTGGGACAGGGGGCGGAATGGCTACACCTTC,CASSWDRGRNGYTF
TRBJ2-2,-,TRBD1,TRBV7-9,TGTGCCAGCAGCTTCCGTGCAGGGGGACCGAACACCGGGGAGCTGTTTTTT,CASSFRAGGPNTGELFF
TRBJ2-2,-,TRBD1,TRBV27,TGTGCCAGCGGGACAGGGGAAGCCGGGGAGCTGTTTTTT,CASGTGEAGELFF
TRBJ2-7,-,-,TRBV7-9,TGTGCCAGCAGCTTAGGTCAGGGCCAGGACGAGCAGTACTTC,CASSLGQGQDEQYF
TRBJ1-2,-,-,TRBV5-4,TGTGCCGGCAGCGAGGACAGCTACTATGGCTACACCTTC,CAGSEDSYYGYTF
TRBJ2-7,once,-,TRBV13,TGTGCCAGCAGCTTTTTCAGGGTGCGCGAGCAGTACTTC,CASSFFRVREQYF
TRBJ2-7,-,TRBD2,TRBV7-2,TGTGCCAGCAGCTTAGGTTCTCGTGCTAGCGGGGGGCCTTGGTACGAGCAGTACTTC,CASSLGSRASGGPWYEQYF
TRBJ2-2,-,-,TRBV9,TGTGCCAGCAGCTATGGGGAGGGGGAGCTGTTTTTT,CASSYGEGELFF
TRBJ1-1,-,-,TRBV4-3,TGCGCCAGCAGCCAAACAGGGAACACTGAAGCTTTCTTT,CASSQTGNTEAFF
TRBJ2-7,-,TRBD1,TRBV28,TGTGCCAGCAGTCCCGGGACAGGGTTTAGCGAGCAGTACTTC,CASSPGTGFSEQYF
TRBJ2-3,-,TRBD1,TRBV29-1,TGCAGCGCGGGACAGGGAATCACAGATACGCAGTATTTT,CSAGQGITDTQYF
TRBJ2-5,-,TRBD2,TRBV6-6,TGTGCCAGCAGTTACTGGGTAGCGGGGGGAGGGGAGACCCAGTACTTC,CASSYWVAGGGETQYF
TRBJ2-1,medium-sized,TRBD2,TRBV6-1,TGTGCCAGCAGCTTCACTAGCGGGGGGGTCGATGAGCAGTTCTTC,CASSFTSGGVDEQFF
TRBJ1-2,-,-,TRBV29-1,TGCAGCGTAGCTACAGGGAATTATGGCTACACCTTC,CSVATGNYGYTF
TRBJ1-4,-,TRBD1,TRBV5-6,TGTGCCAGCAGCTCTACAGGGGCGTATGAAAAACTGTTTTTT,CASSSTGAYEKLFF
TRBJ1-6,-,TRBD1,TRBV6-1,TGTGCCAGCAGTGAATGGGATGGACAGGGTGAATCACCCCTCCACTTT,CASSEWDGQGESPLHF
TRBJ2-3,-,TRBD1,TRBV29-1,TGCAGCGTAAACACACAGGGGCGCACAGATACGCAGTATTTT,CSVNTQGRTDTQYF